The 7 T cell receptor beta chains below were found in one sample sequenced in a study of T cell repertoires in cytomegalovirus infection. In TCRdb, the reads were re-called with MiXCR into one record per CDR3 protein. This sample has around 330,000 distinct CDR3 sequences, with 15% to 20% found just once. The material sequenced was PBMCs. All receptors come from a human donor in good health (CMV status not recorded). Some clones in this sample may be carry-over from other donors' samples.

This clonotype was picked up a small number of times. CDR3 nucleotide sequence: TGTGCCAGCAGTTACTCGAAGACAGTTAATAATTCACCCCTCCACTTT. Its protein is CASSYSKTVNNSPLHF. The V gene is TRBV6-6, the J gene TRBJ1-6; possible D gene TRBD1, 5 bases. With 0 bases removed from V and 5 bases from J, the gap between germline ends came to 11 bases. The CDR3 is 16 amino acids. Germline values: CDR1 MNHNY, CDR2 SVGAGI (reference sequence).

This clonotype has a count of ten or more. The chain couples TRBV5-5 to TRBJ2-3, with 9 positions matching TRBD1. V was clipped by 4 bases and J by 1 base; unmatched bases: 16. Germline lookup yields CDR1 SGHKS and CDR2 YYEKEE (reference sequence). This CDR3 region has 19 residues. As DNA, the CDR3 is TGTGCCAGCAGCCGCGCCGGGACAGGGACGCTTGCGGGCACAGATACGCAGTATTTT. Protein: CASSRAGTGTLAGTDTQYF.

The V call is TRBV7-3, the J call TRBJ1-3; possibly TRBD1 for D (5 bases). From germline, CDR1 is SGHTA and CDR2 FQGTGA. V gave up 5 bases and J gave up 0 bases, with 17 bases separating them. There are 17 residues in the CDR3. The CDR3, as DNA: TGTGCCAGCAGCCTTAATCCTCGGGACGGCTCTGGAAACACCATATATTTT. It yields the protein CASSLNPRDGSGNTIYF.

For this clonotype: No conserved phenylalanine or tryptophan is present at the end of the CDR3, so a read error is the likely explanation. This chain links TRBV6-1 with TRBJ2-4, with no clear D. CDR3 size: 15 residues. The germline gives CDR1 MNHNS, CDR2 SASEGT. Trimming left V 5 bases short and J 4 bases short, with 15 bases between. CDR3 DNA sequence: TGTGCCAGCAGTTACGGAGACGGGCAGAAAAACATTCAGTACTTA. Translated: CASSYGDGQKNIQYL.

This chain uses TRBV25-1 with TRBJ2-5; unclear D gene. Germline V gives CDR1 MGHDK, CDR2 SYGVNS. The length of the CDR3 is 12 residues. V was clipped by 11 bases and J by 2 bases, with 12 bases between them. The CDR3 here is CAPCPPQETQYF. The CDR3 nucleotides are TGTGCCCCCTGCCCGCCTCAAGAGACCCAGTACTTC.

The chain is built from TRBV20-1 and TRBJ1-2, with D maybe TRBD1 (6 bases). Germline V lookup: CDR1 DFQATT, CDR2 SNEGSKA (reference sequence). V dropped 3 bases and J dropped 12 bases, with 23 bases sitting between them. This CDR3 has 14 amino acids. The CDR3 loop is CSARRGIAGEPNTF. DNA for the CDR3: TGCAGTGCTAGGAGGGGGATTGCTGGGGAGCCAAACACCTTC.

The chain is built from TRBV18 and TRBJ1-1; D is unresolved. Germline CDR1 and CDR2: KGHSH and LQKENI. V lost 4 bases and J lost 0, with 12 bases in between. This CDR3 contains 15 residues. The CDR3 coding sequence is TGTGCCAGCTCACAGTTCGGGGTTATGAACACTGAAGCTTTCTTT. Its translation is CASSQFGVMNTEAFF.